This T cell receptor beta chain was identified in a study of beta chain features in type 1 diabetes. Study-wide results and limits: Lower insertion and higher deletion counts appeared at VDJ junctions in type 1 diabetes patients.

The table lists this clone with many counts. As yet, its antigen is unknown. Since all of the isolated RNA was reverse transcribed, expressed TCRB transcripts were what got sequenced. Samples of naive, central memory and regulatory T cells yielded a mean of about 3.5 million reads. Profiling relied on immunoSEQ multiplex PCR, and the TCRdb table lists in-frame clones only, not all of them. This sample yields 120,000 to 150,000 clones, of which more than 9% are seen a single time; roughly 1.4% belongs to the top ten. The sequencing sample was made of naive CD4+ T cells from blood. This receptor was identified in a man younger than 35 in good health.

CDR3 residues: CASSSRLAGGRNEQFF. Written as DNA, the CDR3 is TGTGCCAGCAGCTCCCGACTAGCGGGGGGGCGGAATGAGCAGTTCTTC. The rearrangement joins TRBV7-2 to TRBJ2-1; 14 positions agree with TRBD2. Germline values: CDR1 SGHTA, CDR2 FQGNSA. This CDR3 spans 16 amino acids. V dropped 4 bases and J dropped 7; count of bases not matched to a gene: 6.